The 10 T cell receptor beta chains presented below share a single source sample, sequenced in a study of T cell repertoires in cytomegalovirus infection. These receptors' antigens are unknown. Each CDR3 protein gets one entry after TCRdb re-called the reads with MiXCR. The data contain roughly 570,000 distinct CDR3 sequences, around 40% of them singletons. The material sequenced was cultured PBMCs, taken from culture after CMV antigen stimulation. These TCRs come from a human donor in good health (CMV status not recorded). Some clones in this sample may be carry-over from other donors' samples.

V and J are TRBV20-1 and TRBJ2-5; 8 positions agree with TRBD2. Germline loops: CDR1 DFQATT, CDR2 SNEGSKA (reference sequence). The CDR3 spans 13 residues. The V and J ends lost 7 bases and 5 bases, in that order; junction bases with no gene match: 9. CDR3 DNA sequence: TGCAGTGGCCGAGCGGGAGCGGTTGAGACCCAGTACTTC. Translated, it gives CSGRAGAVETQYF.

This clonotype was counted only a few times. V and J are TRBV27 and TRBJ1-6; TRBD1 aligns across 7 bases. This CDR3 comprises 16 residues. J gave up 7 bases and V 4 bases, and 10 bases lay outside the gene matches. Per germline, CDR1 MNHEY and CDR2 SMNVEV (reference sequence). Written as DNA, the CDR3 is TGTGCCAGCAGTTCCCTACCGACAGGGTTGAATTCACCCCTCCACTTT. It is translated as CASSSLPTGLNSPLHF.

The chain links TRBV12-3 or TRBV12-4 to TRBJ2-2, with 9 bases fitting TRBD2. The CDR3 is 16 amino acids. V shed 5 bases and J 4 bases; nucleotides not matched to a gene: 8. In DNA, the CDR3 is TGTGCCAGCAGTCTCAGCGGGGGGACCCTCACCGGGGAGCTGTTTTTT. Encoded protein: CASSLSGGTLTGELFF.

The rearrangement uses TRBV19 and TRBJ2-2, with D maybe TRBD2 (5 bases). There are 13 residues in the CDR3. Germline lookup yields CDR1 LNHDA and CDR2 SQIVND (reference sequence). V lost 6 bases and J 7 bases, leaving 12 bases between the germline ends. CDR3 residues: CASREVLSGELFF. CDR3 in DNA: TGTGCCAGTAGGGAGGTTTTAAGCGGGGAGCTGTTTTTT.

This chain connects TRBV4-3 to TRBJ2-1, with 9 bases lining up with TRBD2. V lost 0 bases, J lost 7 bases, and 7 bases stayed unmatched. The CDR3 sequence is 16 residues long. Germline CDR1 reads LGHNA; CDR2 reads YSLEER. Here the CDR3 DNA reads TGCGCCAGCAGCCAAGATCGTAGCGGGAGTTGGAATGAGCAGTTCTTC. Its protein product is CASSQDRSGSWNEQFF.

The chain has TRBV13 and TRBJ2-1; 8 bases match TRBD1. The CDR3 consists of 15 residues. In germline, CDR1 is PRHDT, CDR2 FYEKMQ (reference sequence). V lost 6 bases to trimming and J lost 5 bases; unmatched junction nucleotides: 9. CDR3 residues: CASSLPQGAHNEQFF. The CDR3 coding sequence is TGTGCCAGCAGTTTACCCCAGGGGGCCCACAATGAGCAGTTCTTC. The whole variable domain, filled in from reference TRBV13 and TRBJ2-1, reads AAGVIQSPRHLIKEKRETATLKCYPIPRHDTVYWYQQGPGQDPQFLISFYEKMQSDKGSIPDRFSAQQFSDYHSELNMSSLELGDSALYFCASSLPQGAHNEQFFGPGTRLTVL.

The V call is TRBV25-1, the J call TRBJ2-4, with D possibly TRBD1 on 5 matching bases. CDR3 length equals 15 residues. Germline V CDR1 and CDR2: MGHDK, SYGVNS. Trimming took off 3 bases at V and 0 bases at J, with 9 bases between the two ends. The CDR3 DNA follows: TGTGCCAGCAGTGACCCCGGACAAGCCAAAAACATTCAGTACTTC. Protein sequence: CASSDPGQAKNIQYF.

In this sample, this clonotype turned up once. The chain couples TRBV19 to TRBJ1-5; no clear D gene. The CDR3 totals 15 residues. Germline V gene sequence: CDR1 LNHDA, CDR2 SQIVND (reference sequence). Trimming took off 5 bases at V and 6 bases at J, with 17 bases between the two ends. The CDR3 spells CASSLVSSVGQPQHF. The CDR3 DNA follows: TGTGCCAGTAGTCTGGTTTCGTCTGTGGGTCAGCCCCAGCATTTT.

The J gene is TRBJ2-7, the V gene TRBV3-1; the match to TRBD2 covers 10 bases. This CDR3 has 14 residues. CDR1 is LGHDT, CDR2 YNNKEL, per germline (reference sequence). The V gene end was trimmed by 2 bases and the J gene end by 4 bases; junction bases not matched to a gene: 2. The CDR3 DNA sequence: TGTGCCAGCAGCCAAAGCGGGGGGGCGTACGAGCAGTACTTC. It encodes CASSQSGGAYEQYF.

The chain couples TRBV19 to TRBJ1-1, with a possible D match to TRBD1 (5 bases). V lost 7 bases to trimming and J lost 6 bases, with 15 bases between them. CDR1 LNHDA and CDR2 SQIVND come from the germline V gene (reference sequence). CDR3 length: 13 residues. CDR3 amino acids: CASKGEGAAEAFF. The CDR3 nucleotides read TGTGCCAGTAAGGGAGAAGGGGCTGCTGAAGCTTTCTTT.